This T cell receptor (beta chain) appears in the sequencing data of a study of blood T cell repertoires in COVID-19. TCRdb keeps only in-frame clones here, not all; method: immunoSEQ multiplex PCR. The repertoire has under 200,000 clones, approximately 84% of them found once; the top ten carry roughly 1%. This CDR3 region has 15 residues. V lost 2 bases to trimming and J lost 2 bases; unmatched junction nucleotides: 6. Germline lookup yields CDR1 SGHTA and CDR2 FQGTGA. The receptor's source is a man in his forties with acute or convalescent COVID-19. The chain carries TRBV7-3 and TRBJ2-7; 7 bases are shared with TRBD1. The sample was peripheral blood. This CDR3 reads CASSLGDSITYEQYF. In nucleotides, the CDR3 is TGTGCCAGCAGCTTAGGGGACAGCATTACCTACGAGCAGTACTTC. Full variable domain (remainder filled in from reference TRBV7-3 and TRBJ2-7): GAGVSQTPSNKVTEKGKYVELRCDPISGHTALYWYRQSLGQGPEFLIYFQGTGAADDSGLPNDRFFAVRPEGSVSTLKIQRTERGDSAVYLCASSLGDSITYEQYFGPGTRLTVT.